Below, 6 T cell receptor beta chains from the same sample are listed, as sequenced in a study of cytomegalovirus exposure and HLA in healthy donors. PCR used 60 Vbeta primers and 13 Jbeta primers. Repertoires were generated with immunoSEQ multiplex PCR, while TCRdb's copy carries only in-frame clones and drops some. The sample has about 67,000 clones; over 70% are singletons. Sequences were obtained from PBMCs. Receptors originate from a man aged 60 to 75 in good health and CMV-seropositive.

In its sample, this clone was seen a few times. The chain joins TRBV6-5 to TRBJ1-1, with TRBD1 matching 7 bases. The V segment lost 5 bases and the J segment 4 bases; nucleotides outside the gene matches: 4. CDR1 is MNHEY, CDR2 SVGAGI, per germline. There are 13 residues in the CDR3. CDR3 in DNA: TGTGCCAGCAGTATGAGGGGGCTCACTGAAGCTTTCTTT. Its translation: CASSMRGLTEAFF.

The J gene is TRBJ2-5, the V gene TRBV7-9; 8 bases agree with TRBD1. The J call may be in error: the DNA end matches TRBJ2-7 better. The CDR3 is 15 residues long. The germline gives CDR1 SEHNR, CDR2 FQNEAQ (reference sequence). The DNA for the CDR3 is TGTGCCAGCAGCTTAGGGGACAGGCGCTCCTACGAGCAGTACTTC. Protein sequence: CASSLGDRRSYEQYF.

The chain employs TRBV7-8 and TRBJ2-1, with 7 positions matching TRBD2. V lost 1 base, J lost 8 bases, and 5 bases stayed unmatched. This CDR3 contains 14 residues. Germline V lookup: CDR1 SGHVS, CDR2 FQNEAQ. The CDR3 DNA reads TGTGCCAGCAGCTTAGGGGGCGGGAGCGATGAGCAGTTCTTC. Amino acids: CASSLGGGSDEQFF.

V is TRBV5-1 and J is TRBJ2-7, with a weak D call TRBD2 (6 bases). Germline CDR1 and CDR2: SGHRS and YFSETQ. The CDR3 consists of 14 residues. Between the trimmed V and J ends, which lost 5 bases and 0 bases, there was a span of 12 bases. The CDR3 loop reads CASSRGTDSYEQYF. The CDR3, as DNA: TGCGCCAGCAGTCGCGGGACCGACTCCTACGAGCAGTACTTC.

The rearrangement joins TRBV9 to TRBJ2-2; 9 nucleotides match TRBD1. The CDR3 consists of 16 residues. Germline assignment: CDR1 SGDLS and CDR2 YYNGEE. The junction had 10 bases not matched to a gene; V was cut back by 4 bases and J by 6 bases. The CDR3 region is CASSLTGQGSAGELFF. The CDR3 DNA follows: TGTGCCAGCAGCCTGACGGGACAGGGAAGCGCCGGGGAGCTGTTTTTT.

This clone showed up just a few times. This chain links TRBV5-6 with TRBJ1-1; TRBD1 agrees at 9 bases. Germline CDR1 reads SGHDT; CDR2 reads YYEEEE. The CDR3 consists of 18 residues. V shed 0 bases, J shed 0 bases, and the junction held 9 bases outside the gene matches. DNA of the CDR3: TGTGCCAGCAGCTTGGGGGACAGGGTGATTTTCCTGAACACTGAAGCTTTCTTT. Translated, it gives CASSLGDRVIFLNTEAFF.